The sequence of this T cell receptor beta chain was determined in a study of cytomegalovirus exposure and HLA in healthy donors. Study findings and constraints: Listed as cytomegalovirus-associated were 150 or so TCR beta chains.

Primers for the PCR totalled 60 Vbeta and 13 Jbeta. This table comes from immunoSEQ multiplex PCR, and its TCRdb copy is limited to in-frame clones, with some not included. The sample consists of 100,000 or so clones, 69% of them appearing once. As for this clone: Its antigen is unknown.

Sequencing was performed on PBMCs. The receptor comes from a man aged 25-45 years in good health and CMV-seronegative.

CDR3 protein: CASSSSGAHSYNEQFF. CDR3 nucleotides: TGTGCCAGCAGCTCGAGCGGGGCTCACTCCTACAATGAGCAGTTCTTC. V gene TRBV11-3 combines with J gene TRBJ2-1; 7 bases are shared with TRBD2. The V and J ends lost 4 bases and 0 bases, in that order; junction bases with no gene match: 6. Germline CDR1 is SGHNT and CDR2 is YENEEA. This CDR3 has 16 residues.